This entry describes one TCR beta chain. A second about 7 to 11 cycle PCR used barcoded and J-beta primers. MiXCR, applied by TCRdb to the 5' RACE reads, yields one record per CDR3 protein. The sample records roughly 2 million distinct CDR3 sequences, about 50% being singletons. The CDR3 contains 14 residues. The germline CDR1 and CDR2 sequences are SGHAT and FQNNGV. V was pared by 1 base and J by 4 bases, with 10 bases between. These data belong to a study of blood T cells in healthy people across ages. This rearrangement joins TRBV11-2 to TRBJ1-2; no clear D gene. The sequence was collected from a woman aged 40 to 49 in good health. Input material: blood. The CDR3 coding sequence is TGTGCCAGCAGCTTAGGGTCACGGATCTATGGCTACACCTTC. It codes for CASSLGSRIYGYTF.